The 25 T cell receptor beta chains reported below all come from one sample, sequenced in a study of cytomegalovirus exposure and HLA in healthy donors. Both 60 Vbeta primers and 13 Jbeta primers went into the PCR. TCRdb's copy holds only in-frame clones and misses some; the assay was immunoSEQ multiplex PCR. The sample lists approximately 110,000 clones; roughly three quarters were seen once. Sequences were obtained from PBMCs. Every receptor here comes from a man aged 25 to 45 in good health and CMV-seronegative.

This clone was detected only once. The same CDR3 also results from other DNA sequences found in this sample. The V gene is TRBV5-1, the J gene TRBJ1-1, with no clear D. Germline V gene sequence: CDR1 SGHRS, CDR2 YFSETQ. V lost 0 bases, J lost 1 base, and 7 bases lay in between. The CDR3 loop spans 14 amino acids. The CDR3 nucleotides are TGCGCCAGCAGCTTGGACAGACCGAACACTGAAGCTTTCTTT. Translating gives CASSLDRPNTEAFF.

This rearrangement joins TRBV29-1 to TRBJ2-7, with TRBD2 matching over 12 bases. Germline values: CDR1 SQVTM, CDR2 ANQGSEA. Losses at the gene ends were 5 bases for V and 2 bases for J; bases not matched to a gene: 7. The CDR3 has 15 amino acids. CDR3 loop: CSVLRLAGVTYEQYF. CDR3 coding DNA: TGCAGCGTTTTACGACTAGCGGGAGTCACCTACGAGCAGTACTTC.

V is TRBV7-9 and J is TRBJ1-5; perhaps TRBD1 as D (5 bases). The length of the CDR3 is 14 residues. Looked up from germline, CDR1 is SEHNR and CDR2 is FQNEAQ (reference sequence). V gave up 1 base and J gave up 7 bases, with 11 bases separating them. CDR3 nucleotides: TGTGCCAGCAGCTTAGGGGGCCTCGGGCAGCCCCAGCATTTT. It yields the protein CASSLGGLGQPQHF.

This clone was seen a handful of times. CDR3 sequence (DNA): TGTGCCAGCAGTGAAAGACGGGGGAGAGGGGAGCAGTTCTTC. Its translation: CASSERRGRGEQFF. The V call is TRBV2, the J call TRBJ2-1; TRBD2 might be the D (6 bases). V was trimmed by 2 bases and J by 10 bases, leaving 15 bases between them. Germline CDR1 reads SNHLY; CDR2 reads FYNNEI. The CDR3 covers 14 residues.

This chain links TRBV28 with TRBJ1-5; 7 nucleotides align to TRBD1. The CDR3 is made up of 13 amino acids. In germline, CDR1 is MDHEN, CDR2 SYDVKM. V shed 8 bases and J 4 bases; nucleotides not matched to a gene: 5. The CDR3, as DNA: TGTGCCAGCTTTCGCAGGGGGAATCAGCCCCAGCATTTT. This codes for CASFRRGNQPQHF.

V usage is TRBV19 and J usage is TRBJ1-5; 7 bases match TRBD1. In germline, CDR1 is LNHDA, CDR2 SQIVND (reference sequence). J was trimmed by 4 bases and V by 7 bases; bases with no gene match: 4. The CDR3 contains 13 residues. CDR3 sequence reads: CASTTGLNQPQHF. CDR3 nucleotides: TGTGCCAGTACGACAGGGTTGAATCAGCCCCAGCATTTT.

A word on this clone: One end of the junction varies from germline; a read error may be responsible. The V gene is TRBV5-6, the J gene TRBJ2-3, with D tentatively TRBD2 (7 bases). This CDR3 spans 16 amino acids. Per the germline V gene, CDR1 is SGHDT and CDR2 is YYEEEE. Here the CDR3 reads CASSLIAGAPLDAQYF. DNA of the CDR3: TGTGCCAGCAGCTTGATCGCGGGGGCCCCGTTAGATGCGCAGTATTTT.

The chain recombines TRBV28 with TRBJ2-7; 10 bases align to TRBD1. The V gene's germline CDR1 is MDHEN and CDR2 SYDVKM. The CDR3 spans 14 residues. J gave up 11 bases and V 6 bases, and 13 bases lay outside the gene matches. The CDR3 spells CASSLPKTGGTEYF. The DNA of the CDR3 is TGTGCCAGCAGCTTACCGAAGACAGGGGGCACGGAGTACTTC.

The chain uses TRBV29-1 and TRBJ2-1; tentatively, D is TRBD1 (5 bases). Trimming stripped 7 bases from V and 0 bases from J, with 19 bases between. Germline V lookup: CDR1 SQVTM, CDR2 ANQGSEA. The CDR3 sequence is 16 residues long. The CDR3 spells CSAEVLSRVSYNEQFF. The CDR3 bases are TGCAGCGCTGAGGTACTCTCCAGGGTCTCCTACAATGAGCAGTTCTTC.

This chain joins TRBV18 and TRBJ1-1, with 7 positions matching TRBD1. The CDR3 totals 15 residues. V was pared by 1 base and J by 0 bases, with 2 bases of the junction left unmatched. Germline CDR1 KGHSH, CDR2 LQKENI. The CDR3 sequence is CASSPQGQLNTEAFF. DNA of the CDR3: TGTGCCAGCTCACCACAGGGACAGCTGAACACTGAAGCTTTCTTT.

J is TRBJ2-2 and V is TRBV7-2; D remains ambiguous. V was shortened by 1 base and J by 9 bases, with 6 bases between the two germline ends. The CDR3 runs to 12 residues. Germline V gives CDR1 SGHTA, CDR2 FQGNSA. The CDR3 loop is CASSLGERELFF. CDR3 in DNA: TGTGCCAGCAGCTTAGGCGAGAGGGAGCTGTTTTTT.

The chain combines TRBV7-9 with TRBJ1-5, with a possible D match to TRBD1 (6 bases). Germline V gives CDR1 SEHNR, CDR2 FQNEAQ (reference sequence). There are 15 residues in the CDR3. The V end lost 3 bases, the J end lost 3 bases, and 12 bases lay between the germline ends. CDR3 amino acids: CASSLKGGNNQPQHF. For the CDR3, the DNA is TGTGCCAGCAGCTTGAAAGGGGGTAACAATCAGCCCCAGCATTTT.

The chain carries TRBV30 and TRBJ2-5, with a weak D call TRBD1 (5 bases). The end of the DNA is better explained by TRBJ2-7, so the J call may be wrong. This CDR3 is 14 amino acids long. The germline gives CDR1 GTSNPN, CDR2 SVGIG (reference sequence). CDR3 in DNA: TGTGCCTGGACCCGGACATCCAGCTCCTACGAGCAGTACTTC. Translation gives CAWTRTSSSYEQYF.

The J gene is TRBJ2-1, the V gene TRBV18; D may be TRBD1 (6 bases). The ends were cut back, 0 bases at V and 7 bases at J, with 16 bases in the middle. This CDR3 spans 16 amino acids. Germline loops: CDR1 KGHSH, CDR2 LQKENI. Here the CDR3 DNA reads TGTGCCAGCTCACCACCTGGAAGGGACACCCCAAATGAGCAGTTCTTC. It specifies CASSPPGRDTPNEQFF.

The chain is built from TRBV11-2 and TRBJ1-2; tentative D call: TRBD1 (5 bases). The V and J ends lost 4 bases and 1 base respectively, with 16 bases between them. The CDR3 totals 16 residues. CDR1 and CDR2 (germline): SGHAT, FQNNGV. This CDR3 reads CASSSPDRSLNYGYTF. The CDR3 region has the DNA TGTGCCAGCAGCTCACCAGACAGATCCCTTAACTATGGCTACACCTTC.

The chain joins TRBV9 to TRBJ2-2; TRBD2 is a possible D gene (6 bases). The V end lost 3 bases, the J end lost 4 bases, and 13 bases lay between the germline ends. Germline lookup yields CDR1 SGDLS and CDR2 YYNGEE. The CDR3 has 15 amino acids. As DNA, the CDR3 is TGTGCCAGCAGCGCTCGGGACTTCGCCACCGGGGAGCTGTTTTTT. Translation gives CASSARDFATGELFF.

This clone showed up just once. Other nucleotide sequences in the sample specify the same CDR3. CDR3: CASSYGTSGSDEQFF. The DNA for the CDR3 is TGTGCCAGCAGCTACGGGACTAGCGGGAGTGATGAGCAGTTCTTC. The rearrangement links TRBV11-3 to TRBJ2-1; 14 nucleotides line up with TRBD2. The ends lost 4 bases at V and 8 bases at J; junction bases unmatched: 4. Germline CDR1 reads SGHNT; CDR2 reads YENEEA. CDR3 length equals 15 residues. The full variable domain, with the rest looked up from reference TRBV11-3 and TRBJ2-1, is EAGVVQSPRYKIIEKKQPVAFWCNPISGHNTLYWYLQNLGQGPELLIRYENEEAVDDSQLPKDRFSAERLKGVDSTLKIQPAELGDSAVYLCASSYGTSGSDEQFFGPGTRLTVL.

In its sample, this clone was seen a few times. The CDR3 loop reads CASKKSGTGTFGEQFF. The CDR3 DNA reads TGTGCCAGCAAGAAATCCGGGACAGGGACCTTTGGTGAGCAGTTCTTC. V usage is TRBV27 and J usage is TRBJ2-1, with 9 bases matching TRBD1. This CDR3 is 16 amino acids long. The germline gives CDR1 MNHEY, CDR2 SMNVEV (reference sequence). After removal of 7 bases from V and 9 bases from J, the junction contained 16 bases not matched to a gene.

The chain has TRBV18 and TRBJ2-1, with TRBD2 matching 7 bases. The V and J ends lost 3 bases and 6 bases, in that order; junction bases with no gene match: 14. This CDR3 region has 17 residues. Germline assignment: CDR1 KGHSH and CDR2 LQKENI. CDR3 amino acids: CASSPTGLPNPVNEQFF. For the CDR3, the DNA is TGTGCCAGCTCACCCACGGGACTACCCAACCCTGTCAATGAGCAGTTCTTC.

The chain employs TRBV9 and TRBJ2-2; 7 nucleotides line up with TRBD1. Losses at the gene ends were 3 bases for V and 4 bases for J; bases not matched to a gene: 9. The V gene's germline CDR1 is SGDLS and CDR2 YYNGEE. This CDR3 comprises 16 residues. The CDR3 nucleotides read TGTGCCAGCAGCGCCCAGACAGGGACCGGCACCGGGGAGCTGTTTTTT. It yields the protein CASSAQTGTGTGELFF.

This clone was recorded only once. This chain connects TRBV7-3 to TRBJ1-4; D remains ambiguous. V lost 6 bases to trimming and J lost 4 bases, with 12 bases between them. Germline assignment: CDR1 SGHTA and CDR2 FQGTGA. This CDR3 has 14 residues. For the CDR3, the DNA is TGTGCCAGCAGAGACACAGATATTAATGAAAAACTGTTTTTT. This gives the protein CASRDTDINEKLFF.

The count of this clone is one. The CDR3 region is CASKRASGTDTQYF. The CDR3 DNA is TGTGCCAGCAAGCGGGCTAGCGGGACAGATACGCAGTATTTT. This chain uses TRBV11-3 with TRBJ2-3; TRBD2 matches 8 bases. Losses at the gene ends were 7 bases for V and 3 bases for J; bases not matched to a gene: 6. The CDR3 consists of 14 residues. CDR1 SGHNT and CDR2 YENEEA come from the germline V gene.

The chain joins TRBV28 to TRBJ2-1; D unresolved. Per germline, CDR1 MDHEN and CDR2 SYDVKM. The CDR3 consists of 11 residues. V was pared by 3 bases and J by 11 bases, with 8 bases between. Here the CDR3 DNA reads TGTGCCAGCAGTTTTAGCCGGAAGCAGTTCTTC. Its translation is CASSFSRKQFF. Based on the CDR3 plus reference TRBV28 and TRBJ2-1, the full variable domain is DVKVTQSSRYLVKRTGEKVFLECVQDMDHENMFWYRQDPGLGLRLIYFSYDVKMKEKGDIPEGYSVSREKKERFSLILESASTNQTSMYLCASSFSRKQFFGPGTRLTVL.

This rearrangement joins TRBV14 to TRBJ2-7; TRBD1 might be the D (7 bases). The CDR3 consists of 14 residues. Trimming removed 1 base from V and 5 bases from J, with 12 bases in between. CDR1 is SGHDN, CDR2 FVKESK, per germline. CDR3 DNA sequence: TGTGCCAGCAGCCAAGGCAGGGGGGTCCACGAGCAGTACTTC. It is translated as CASSQGRGVHEQYF.

This chain links TRBV27 with TRBJ2-1; 8 bases line up with TRBD1. Germline V gene lookup returns CDR1 MNHEY and CDR2 SMNVEV (reference sequence). V shed 3 bases, J shed 2 bases, and the junction held 3 bases outside the gene matches. The CDR3 has 15 residues. The CDR3 protein is CASSLVTGAYNEQFF. CDR3 in DNA: TGTGCCAGCAGTTTGGTGACAGGGGCCTACAATGAGCAGTTCTTC.